The sequence of this T cell receptor (beta chain) was determined in a study of regulatory T cells in long-lasting Graves disease. Study results and caveats: It was in persistent disease that TRBV28, TRBJ1-2 and TRBJ2-5 were favored.

Noted time point: newly diagnosed GD, antithyroid drugs for less than 3 months. PBMC-derived RNA was used for the TCR library. Patients all came to the study from an endocrinology department in Xi'an, China. The authors built TCR beta libraries using iRepertoire HTBI primers and Arm-PCR of CDR3 regions. TCRdb reanalysed the multiplex PCR reads using MiXCR and keeps one entry per CDR3 protein. The table records 450,000 to 500,000 distinct CDR3 sequences, around 16% of them present only once. This clonotype was observed at least ten times. Its antigen is as yet unknown. The length of the CDR3 is 14 residues. The ends were cut back, 0 bases at V and 2 bases at J, with 8 bases in the middle. Germline CDR1 reads SGHAT; CDR2 reads FQNNGV. These same data were also listed under a study on T cells in Graves' hyperthyroidism and ophthalmopathy. This second study notes: Lactation, pregnancy, other autoimmune disease or uncontrolled infection led to exclusion of patients. Used for diagnoses were clinical symptoms, serum thyroxine and TRAb, thyroid ultrasound and orbital computed tomography.

Sample: peripheral blood mononuclear cells (PBMCs), taken at new diagnosis, from a patient treated with antithyroid drugs. This TCR derives from a middle-aged man with Graves disease. The rearrangement joins TRBV11-2 to TRBJ2-7; a weak D match, TRBD1 (5 bases). The DNA of the CDR3 is TGTGCCAGCAGCTTAGAAGGCAGGGCCTACGAGCAGTACTTC. Translated, it gives CASSLEGRAYEQYF.